Given below is one T cell receptor beta chain in context. Its antigen remains unknown. Clones were read by immunoSEQ multiplex PCR, and TCRdb kept only the in-frame ones, dropping some. This sample yields tens of thousands of clones, of which 93% are seen a single time; over 2.5% belongs to the top ten. These data are taken from a study of PD-1 blockade in classical Hodgkin lymphoma. As for time point: newly diagnosed, previously untreated cHL patient sample. Comparison samples consisted of PBMCs from newly diagnosed, untreated classical Hodgkin lymphoma. Study results and caveats: Reports described newly diagnosed patients as having lower baseline TCR diversity than healthy donors. Nothing has yet pinned down what causes the repertoire differences, possibly disease activity or prior therapy.

The clonotype was recovered from a human donor with classical Hodgkin lymphoma. Sequenced sample: peripheral blood mononuclear cells (PBMCs).

CDR3 DNA: TGTGCCAGCAGTCCGGGAGGCGGAAAACTGTTTTTT. It is translated as CASSPGGGKLFF. The chain recombines TRBV2 with TRBJ1-4; D is unclear. The CDR3 contains 12 residues. The V gene's germline CDR1 is SNHLY and CDR2 FYNNEI. Trimming left V 5 bases short and J 10 bases short, with 11 bases between.